Shown below are 28 T cell receptor beta chains from a single sample sequenced in a study of T cells in Graves' hyperthyroidism and ophthalmopathy. The investigators amplified TCR beta CDR3 regions from RNA transcripts. TCR CDR3 underwent first-round RT-PCR with the HTBI primer set. Each CDR3 protein gets one entry after TCRdb re-called the multiplex PCR reads with MiXCR. The table includes hundreds of thousands of distinct CDR3 sequences, 16% detected once. Source material: blood. These receptors originate from a woman aged 18-29 years with Graves' ophthalmopathy.

A few counts support this clonotype. The CDR3 coding sequence is TGTGCCACCAGCAGAGTGGGGGCTGGGGCCAACGTCCTGACTTTC. As protein: CATSRVGAGANVLTF. The genes are TRBV15 and TRBJ2-6; D may correspond to TRBD1 or TRBD2 (5 bases each). This CDR3 has 15 amino acids. In germline, CDR1 is LNHNV, CDR2 YYDKDF (reference sequence). Deletions cut 1 base from V and 2 bases from J, with 6 bases between.

This clonotype occurred a few times. This may be a read error, as it is one base from a much larger clone. V and J are TRBV20-1 and TRBJ2-1; D unresolved. In germline, CDR1 is DFQATT, CDR2 SNEGSKA (reference sequence). This CDR3 has 14 amino acids. CDR3: CSARERGDYNERFF. The DNA of the CDR3 is TGCAGTGCTAGAGAACGCGGAGATTACAATGAGCGGTTCTTC.

In its sample, this clonotype was seen many times. The chain combines TRBV27 with TRBJ1-1, with 8 bases aligning to TRBD1. V lost 5 bases and J lost 2; bases outside the gene matches: 7. Germline CDR1 and CDR2: MNHEY and SMNVEV (reference sequence). This CDR3 spans 15 amino acids. The CDR3 DNA sequence: TGTGCCAGCAGTCCTGGGACAGGTTTAAACACTGAAGCTTTCTTT. Translating gives CASSPGTGLNTEAFF.

The table lists this clonotype with many counts. The V call is TRBV12-3 or TRBV12-4, the J call TRBJ2-7; 7 nucleotides line up with TRBD1. There are 13 residues in the CDR3. Trimming cost V 3 bases and J 1 base; bases outside gene matches: 0. DNA for the CDR3: TGTGCCAGCAGTTTGGACAGGTCCTACGAGCAGTACTTC. This gives the protein CASSLDRSYEQYF.

V usage is TRBV3-1 and J usage is TRBJ1-1; D may be TRBD1 (6 bases). CDR1 and CDR2 from the germline V gene are LGHDT and YNNKEL (reference sequence). This CDR3 is built from 15 residues. V lost 0 bases to trimming and J lost 3 bases, with 11 bases between them. This CDR3 is CASSQDGGHDTEAFF. The CDR3 bases are TGTGCCAGCAGCCAAGATGGGGGGCATGACACTGAAGCTTTCTTT.

Many counts were recorded for this clonotype. The chain employs TRBV11-1 and TRBJ1-1; a weak D match, TRBD1 (5 bases). Germline CDR1 and CDR2: SGHAT and FQDESV (reference sequence). Trimming took off 1 base at V and 5 bases at J, with 14 bases between the two ends. The CDR3 sequence is 15 residues long. This CDR3 is CASSLGTGSNTEAFF. As DNA, the CDR3 is TGTGCCAGCAGCTTAGGAACAGGTTCCAATACTGAAGCTTTCTTT.

V is TRBV9 and J is TRBJ1-2, with 8 bases lining up with TRBD1. Per germline, CDR1 SGDLS and CDR2 YYNGEE. CDR3 length: 17 residues. The V and J ends lost 3 bases and 0 bases, in that order; junction bases with no gene match: 10. The CDR3 DNA is TGTGCCAGCAGCGCTCTTCGACAGGGGACAGCTAACTATGGCTACACCTTC. As protein: CASSALRQGTANYGYTF. Combining the CDR3 with reference TRBV9 and TRBJ1-2 gives the whole variable domain DSGVTQTPKHLITATGQRVTLRCSPRSGDLSVYWYQQSLDQGLQFLIQYYNGEERAKGNILERFSAQQFPDLHSELNLSSLELGDSALYFCASSALRQGTANYGYTFGSGTRLTVV.

This chain joins TRBV9 and TRBJ1-2, with a tentative D call TRBD1 (6 bases). Deletions cut 0 bases from V and 4 bases from J, with 13 bases between. The germline V gene has CDR1 SGDLS and CDR2 YYNGEE. CDR3 length: 15 residues. In DNA, the CDR3 is TGTGCCAGCAGCGTAGACGGCATCAGGGGCTATGGCTACACCTTC. It yields the protein CASSVDGIRGYGYTF.

The V call is TRBV6-1, the J call TRBJ2-7; 8 positions match TRBD1. CDR1 is MNHNS, CDR2 SASEGT, per germline. V shed 6 bases, J shed 4 bases, and the junction held 11 bases outside the gene matches. The CDR3 spans 15 residues. Written as DNA, the CDR3 is TGTGCCAGCAGCCTGAACCCCAGGGGGCAATACGAGCAGTACGTC. Amino acids: CASSLNPRGQYEQYV.

This clonotype showed up many times. V is TRBV20-1 and J is TRBJ2-7; a possible D gene is TRBD1 (5 bases). Germline lookup yields CDR1 DFQATT and CDR2 SNEGSKA (reference sequence). This CDR3 is 14 amino acids long. V dropped 1 base and J dropped 2 bases, with 12 bases sitting between them. CDR3 protein: CSARVVDSPYEQYF. The CDR3 coding sequence is TGCAGTGCTAGAGTCGTAGACAGCCCCTACGAGCAGTACTTC.

This clonotype showed up just a few times. CDR3 region: CASSGWGTASSGNTIYF. DNA of the CDR3: TGTGCCAGCAGCGGATGGGGGACCGCAAGCTCTGGAAACACCATATATTTT. The chain recombines TRBV9 with TRBJ1-3, with a tentative D call TRBD1 (5 bases). The CDR3 runs 17 residues. V was pared by 3 bases and J by 0 bases, with 16 bases between. The V gene's germline CDR1 is SGDLS and CDR2 YYNGEE.

This clonotype was counted at least ten times. The V and J genes are TRBV7-8 and TRBJ1-5; tentative D call: TRBD1 (5 bases). Germline V gene data show CDR1 as SGHVS and CDR2 as FQNEAQ. V gave up 3 bases and J gave up 5 bases, with 14 bases separating them. The CDR3 totals 15 residues. CDR3 amino acids: CASSLGLEGHQPQHF. CDR3 DNA: TGTGCCAGCAGCTTGGGCCTCGAGGGGCATCAGCCCCAGCATTTT.

Ten or more counts support this clonotype. This chain joins TRBV20-1 and TRBJ2-3, with 8 bases identical to TRBD1. The germline V gene has CDR1 DFQATT and CDR2 SNEGSKA (reference sequence). The CDR3 contains 15 residues. V lost 0 bases, J lost 2 bases, and 4 bases stayed unmatched. CDR3 region: CSARDPGQVTDTQYF. CDR3 coding DNA: TGCAGTGCTAGAGACCCGGGACAGGTCACAGATACGCAGTATTTT.

This clonotype has only a few counts. The chain recombines TRBV6-5 with TRBJ1-2; 9 bases are shared with TRBD1. The V and J ends lost 5 bases and 7 bases, in that order; junction bases with no gene match: 8. Looked up from germline, CDR1 is MNHEY and CDR2 is SVGAGI. The CDR3 runs to 14 residues. The CDR3 loop is CASSVLDRGSGYTF. In nucleotides, the CDR3 is TGTGCCAGCAGTGTCCTCGACAGGGGGTCTGGCTACACCTTC.

The chain carries TRBV15 and TRBJ2-7; D gene unclear. In germline, CDR1 is LNHNV, CDR2 YYDKDF (reference sequence). This CDR3 comprises 13 residues. Deletions cut 0 bases from V and 3 bases from J, with 6 bases between. The CDR3 loop reads CATSREQHYEQYF. The CDR3 nucleotides read TGTGCCACCAGCAGAGAGCAACACTACGAGCAGTACTTC.

This clonotype has ten or more counts. This chain joins TRBV3-1 and TRBJ1-3; TRBD1 is a possible D gene (5 bases). The germline V gene encodes CDR1 LGHDT and CDR2 YNNKEL (reference sequence). The CDR3 is made up of 17 amino acids. V was pared by 0 bases and J by 0 bases, with 12 bases between. The CDR3 nucleotides are TGTGCCAGCAGCCAAGATGGGACTTACCTCTCTGGAAACACCATATATTTT. Amino acids: CASSQDGTYLSGNTIYF.

Ten or more counts support this clonotype. The chain uses TRBV20-1 and TRBJ2-7; D assignment may be TRBD1 or TRBD2 (7 bases each). Germline V gene sequence: CDR1 DFQATT, CDR2 SNEGSKA (reference sequence). The CDR3 consists of 14 residues. Trimming took off 0 bases at V and 3 bases at J, with 12 bases between the two ends. The CDR3 DNA reads as TGCAGTGCTAGAGACAGGGGGGAGGGCTACGAGCAGTACTTC. Residues: CSARDRGEGYEQYF.

This clonotype was seen at least ten times. This chain uses TRBV20-1 with TRBJ1-1; tentatively, D is TRBD1 (5 bases). V lost 2 bases and J 1 base, leaving 20 bases between the germline ends. CDR3 size: 17 residues. Germline loops: CDR1 DFQATT, CDR2 SNEGSKA (reference sequence). CDR3 sequence: CSARTPGTRVWNTEAFF. CDR3 bases: TGCAGTGCTAGAACCCCCGGGACGAGGGTTTGGAACACTGAAGCTTTCTTT.

The chain couples TRBV28 to TRBJ2-7; 7 positions match TRBD2. The V and J ends lost 5 bases and 2 bases, in that order; junction bases with no gene match: 9. CDR1 is MDHEN and CDR2 is SYDVKM in the germline V gene. The CDR3 contains 15 residues. This CDR3 is CASSPLSSGPYEQYF. Written as DNA, the CDR3 is TGTGCCAGCAGTCCTCTGTCTAGCGGACCCTACGAGCAGTACTTC.

Ten or more counts support this clonotype. CDR3 loop: CASSPTGVGNTEAFF. CDR3 nucleotide sequence: TGTGCCAGCAGCCCAACAGGGGTGGGGAACACTGAAGCTTTCTTT. The chain carries TRBV7-8 and TRBJ1-1; 7 bases align to TRBD1. V shed 5 bases and J 1 base; nucleotides not matched to a gene: 7. Germline V gene sequence: CDR1 SGHVS, CDR2 FQNEAQ. The CDR3 spans 15 residues.

This clonotype appeared many times. CDR3 loop: CAWSVTLNEKLFF. For the CDR3, the DNA is TGTGCCTGGAGTGTGACCCTTAATGAAAAACTGTTTTTT. The chain combines TRBV30 with TRBJ1-4; D uncertain. Germline CDR1 and CDR2: GTSNPN and SVGIG (reference sequence). V gave up 0 bases and J gave up 4 bases, with 6 bases separating them. The CDR3 loop spans 13 amino acids. Variable domain in full (rest from reference TRBV30 and TRBJ1-4): SQTIHQWPATLVQPVGSPLSLECTVEGTSNPNLYWYRQAAGRGLQLLFYSVGIGQISSEVPQNLSASRPQDRQFILSSKKLLLSDSGFYLCAWSVTLNEKLFFGSGTQLSVL.

This clonotype was found many times. The V gene is TRBV6-1, the J gene TRBJ2-5, with 10 bases identical to TRBD2. The CDR3 is 15 residues long. Germline CDR1 is MNHNS and CDR2 is SASEGT. J gave up 2 bases and V 6 bases, and 6 bases lay outside the gene matches. CDR3 nucleotide sequence: TGTGCCAGCAGGTCCGGGACTAGCGTACAAGAGACCCAGTACTTC. It yields the protein CASRSGTSVQETQYF.

This clonotype occurred many times. V usage is TRBV12-3 or TRBV12-4 and J usage is TRBJ1-6; D is perhaps TRBD1 (5 bases). The CDR3 is 13 residues long. Trimming removed 3 bases from V and 10 bases from J, with 10 bases in between. The CDR3 loop is CASSLEGRSPLHF. The CDR3 DNA follows: TGTGCCAGCAGTTTGGAGGGACGCTCACCCCTCCACTTT.

The chain recombines TRBV6-1 with TRBJ2-7, with 13 bases matching TRBD2. Losses at the gene ends were 5 bases for V and 4 bases for J; bases not matched to a gene: 23. Per germline, CDR1 MNHNS and CDR2 SASEGT. This CDR3 comprises 21 residues. As DNA, the CDR3 is TGTGCCAGCAGTCCAGATCGGGGCCGGACGGGGACTAGCGGGACCTCATACGAGCAGTACTTC. The encoded protein is CASSPDRGRTGTSGTSYEQYF.

This clonotype was detected ten times or more. V usage is TRBV30 and J usage is TRBJ2-2; D is ambiguous. V was trimmed by 6 bases and J by 5 bases, leaving 13 bases between them. The germline CDR1 and CDR2 sequences are GTSNPN and SVGIG (reference sequence). The CDR3 runs to 13 residues. This CDR3 reads CACPWAVTGELFF. CDR3 DNA sequence: TGTGCCTGTCCGTGGGCCGTTACCGGGGAGCTGTTTTTT. Together with reference TRBV30 and TRBJ2-2, the CDR3 gives the full variable domain: SQTIHQWPATLVQPVGSPLSLECTVEGTSNPNLYWYRQAAGRGLQLLFYSVGIGQISSEVPQNLSASRPQDRQFILSSKKLLLSDSGFYLCACPWAVTGELFFGEGSRLTVL.

This clonotype has ten or more counts. The chain recombines TRBV7-2 with TRBJ1-6; D gene ambiguous. The CDR3 sequence is 14 residues long. The germline gives CDR1 SGHTA, CDR2 FQGNSA. The ends were cut back, 1 base at V and 5 bases at J, with 6 bases in the middle. The CDR3 DNA sequence: TGTGCCAGCAGCTTAGTGGTCCATAATTCACCCCTCCACTTT. Translation gives CASSLVVHNSPLHF. The full variable domain, with the rest looked up from reference TRBV7-2 and TRBJ1-6, is GAGVSQSPSNKVTEKGKDVELRCDPISGHTALYWYRQSLGQGLEFLIYFQGNSAPDKSGLPSDRFSAERTGGSVSTLTIQRTQQEDSAVYLCASSLVVHNSPLHFGNGTRLTVT.

The sample holds many counts of this clonotype. The V gene is TRBV6-1, the J gene TRBJ1-1, with no clear D. The CDR3 is 14 residues long. From germline, CDR1 is MNHNS and CDR2 SASEGT. Trimming stripped 6 bases from V and 0 bases from J, with 11 bases between. The CDR3: CASRQKTLNTEAFF. Written as DNA, the CDR3 is TGTGCCAGCAGACAGAAGACGTTGAACACTGAAGCTTTCTTT.

V and J are TRBV29-1 and TRBJ1-1; 9 nucleotides agree with TRBD1. The V segment lost 8 bases and the J segment 3 bases; nucleotides outside the gene matches: 7. There are 13 residues in the CDR3. CDR1 is SQVTM, CDR2 ANQGSEA, per germline. The CDR3 is CSTTGGRDTEAFF. DNA for the CDR3: TGCAGCACTACAGGGGGCAGGGACACTGAAGCTTTCTTT.